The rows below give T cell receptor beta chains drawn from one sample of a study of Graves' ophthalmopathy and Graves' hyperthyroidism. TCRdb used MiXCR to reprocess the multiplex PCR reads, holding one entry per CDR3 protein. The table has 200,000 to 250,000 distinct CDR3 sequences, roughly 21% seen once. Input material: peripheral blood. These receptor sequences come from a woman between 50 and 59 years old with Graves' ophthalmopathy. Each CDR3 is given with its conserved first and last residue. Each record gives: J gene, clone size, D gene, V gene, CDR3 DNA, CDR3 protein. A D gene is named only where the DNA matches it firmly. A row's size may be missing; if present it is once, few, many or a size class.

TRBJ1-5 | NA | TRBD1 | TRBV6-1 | TGTGCCAGCACCTGGAGCAGGGGGAATCAGCCCCAGCATTTT | CASTWSRGNQPQHF
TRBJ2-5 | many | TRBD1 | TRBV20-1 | TGCAGTGCAGCCGACAGGGTGGGGACCCAGTACTTC | CSAADRVGTQYF
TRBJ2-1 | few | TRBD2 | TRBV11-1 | TGTGCCAGCAGCTTCCTAGCGGGAAGCTACAATGAGCAGTTCTTC | CASSFLAGSYNEQFF
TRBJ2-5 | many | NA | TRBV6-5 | TGTGCCAGCAGTTTAAGCGGGTTGGAGACCCAGTACTTC | CASSLSGLETQYF
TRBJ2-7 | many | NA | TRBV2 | TGTGCCAGCAGATCGGGGTGGTCCTACGAGCAGTACTTC | CASRSGWSYEQYF
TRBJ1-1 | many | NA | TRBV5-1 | TGCGCCAGCAGCTTGGCCGTTGGGGTGAGTGAAGCTTTCTTT | CASSLAVGVSEAFF
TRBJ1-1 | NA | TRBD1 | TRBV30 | TGTCCCAAAACAGGGGGCTACGATACTGAAGCTTTCTTT | CPKTGGYDTEAFF
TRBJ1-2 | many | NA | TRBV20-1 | TGCAGTGCCTACCCGGGCCTCGAGAGCCTGAAAATCTATGGCTACACCTTC | CSAYPGLESLKIYGYTF
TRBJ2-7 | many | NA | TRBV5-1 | TGCGCCAGCAGCTTGGCTTTGCCAGGGAACGAGCAGTACTTC | CASSLALPGNEQYF
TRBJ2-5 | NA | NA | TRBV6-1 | TGTGCCAGCAGTTCCCCCCCCAAGACCCAGTACTTC | CASSSPPKTQYF
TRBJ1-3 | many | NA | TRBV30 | TGTGCCTGGAGTGGAATCGGGCCCTCTGGAAACACCATATATTTT | CAWSGIGPSGNTIYF
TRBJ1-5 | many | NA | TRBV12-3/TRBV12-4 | TGTGCCAGCAGGGACAGTAGCAATCAGCCCCAGCATTTT | CASRDSSNQPQHF
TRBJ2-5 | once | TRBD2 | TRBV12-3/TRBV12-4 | TGTGCCAGCAGTTTATCCCGTGGCGGGAGGGTCGGGGGGACCCAGTACTTC | CASSLSRGGRVGGTQYF
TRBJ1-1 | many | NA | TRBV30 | TGTGCCTGGAGTGTCTACAGCTACACTGAAGCTTTCTTT | CAWSVYSYTEAFF
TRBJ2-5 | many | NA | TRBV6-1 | TGTGCCAGCAGGGGGAGAGGAGAGACCCAGTACTTC | CASRGRGETQYF
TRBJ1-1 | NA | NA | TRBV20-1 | TGCAGTGCTTTACAGCTGGACACTGAAGCTTTCTTT | CSALQLDTEAFF
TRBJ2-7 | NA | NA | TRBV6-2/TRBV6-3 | TGTGCCAGCAGTTATAGGTACGAGCAGTACTTC | CASSYRYEQYF
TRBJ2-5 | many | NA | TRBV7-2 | TGTGCCAGCAGCTTGATACGGGAGACCCAGTACTTC | CASSLIRETQYF
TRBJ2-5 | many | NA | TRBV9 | TGTGCCAGCAGCGTAGGAAGCGGAGCTCGGGAAGAGACCCAGTACTTC | CASSVGSGAREETQYF
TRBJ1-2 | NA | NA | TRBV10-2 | TGCGCCAGCGCCCGGGGCTTAGCTAACGATGGCTACACCTTC | CASARGLANDGYTF
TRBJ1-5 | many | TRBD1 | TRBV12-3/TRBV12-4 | TGTGCCAGCAGCTCACAGGGGAACAATCAGCCCCAGCATTTT | CASSSQGNNQPQHF
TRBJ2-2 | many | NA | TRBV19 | TGTGCCAGTAGTCTTGGGACACTCCAAAACACCGGGGAGCTGTTTTTT | CASSLGTLQNTGELFF
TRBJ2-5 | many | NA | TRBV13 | TGTGCCAGCAGCCCCTACTCGGACGGAGAGACCCAGTACTTC | CASSPYSDGETQYF
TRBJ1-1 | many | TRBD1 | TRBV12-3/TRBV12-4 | TGTGCCAGCAGTAGGACAGGGGCTGAAGCTTTCTTT | CASSRTGAEAFF
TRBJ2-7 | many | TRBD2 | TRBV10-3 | TGTGCCATCAGCGGAGCGGGAGTGACCTACGAGCAGTACTTC | CAISGAGVTYEQYF
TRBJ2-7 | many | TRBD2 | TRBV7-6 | TGTGCCAGCAGCTTAGCGAGGGTTGCGGGAGCGGCCTACGAGCAGTACTTC | CASSLARVAGAAYEQYF
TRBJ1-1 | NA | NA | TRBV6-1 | TGTGCCAGCAGTAGGACGGGGATAGGAACTGAAGCTTTCTTT | CASSRTGIGTEAFF
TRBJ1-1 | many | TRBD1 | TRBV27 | TGTGCCAGCAGGCGACAGGGGGAAGGCGCTGAAGCTTTCTTT | CASRRQGEGAEAFF
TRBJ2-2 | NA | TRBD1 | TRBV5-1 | TGCGCCAGCAGGCGCGGGACAGGGGGAACCGGGGAGCTGTTTTTT | CASRRGTGGTGELFF
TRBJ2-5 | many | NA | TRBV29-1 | TGCAGCGTTACCGAGGGGAGGGGGCCAGAGACCCAGTACTTC | CSVTEGRGPETQYF
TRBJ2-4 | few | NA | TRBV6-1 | TGTGCCAGCAGGCCTCTGGCAGGGACGGTTTTTGGCAAAAACATTCAGTACTTC | CASRPLAGTVFGKNIQYF
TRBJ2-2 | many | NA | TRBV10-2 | TGCGCCAGCAGGAAGCCAGGGAACACCGGGGAGCTGTTTTTT | CASRKPGNTGELFF
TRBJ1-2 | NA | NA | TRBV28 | TGTGCCAGCAGATCGGGAGGGGACGGGGGCGGCTACACCTTC | CASRSGGDGGGYTF
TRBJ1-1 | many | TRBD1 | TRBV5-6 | TGTGCCAGCAGCGCTGGACAGGGGGGAATTGAAGCTTTCTTT | CASSAGQGGIEAFF
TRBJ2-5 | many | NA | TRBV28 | TGTGCCAGCAGTAATGGGCTAGCTGCGTACTTC | CASSNGLAAYF
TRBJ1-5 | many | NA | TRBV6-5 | TGTGCCAGCAGAGTGGGCCCAGGGGGCAATCAGCCCCAGCATTTT | CASRVGPGGNQPQHF
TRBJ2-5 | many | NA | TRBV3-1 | TGTGCCAGCAGCCTTGTCGGCATCGGGGCGACCCAGTACTTC | CASSLVGIGATQYF
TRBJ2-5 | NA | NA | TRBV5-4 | TGTGCCAGCAGCCGAGGGTTGACAGGTCTACAAGAGACCCAGTACTTC | CASSRGLTGLQETQYF
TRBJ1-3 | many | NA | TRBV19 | TGTGCCAGCCGGCAGGGACCCTCTGGAAACACCATATATTTT | CASRQGPSGNTIYF
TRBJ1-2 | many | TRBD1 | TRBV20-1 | TGCAGTGCTAGAGATCGGGGGACAGATTATGGCTACACCTTC | CSARDRGTDYGYTF
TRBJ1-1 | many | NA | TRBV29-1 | TGCAGCGTTGAAGAAGGGGGGACTGAAGCTTTCTTT | CSVEEGGTEAFF
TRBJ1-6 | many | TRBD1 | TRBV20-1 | TGCAGTGCTCCGGACAGGACTAATTCACCCCTCCACTTT | CSAPDRTNSPLHF
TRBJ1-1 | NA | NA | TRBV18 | TGTGCCAGCTCAATGATTATGGAGAACACTGAAGCTTTCTTT | CASSMIMENTEAFF
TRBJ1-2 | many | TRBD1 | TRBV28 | TGTGCCAGCAGACGGGGACAGCGCTATGGCTACACCTTC | CASRRGQRYGYTF
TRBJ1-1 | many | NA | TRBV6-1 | TGTGCCAGCAGTGAACTCCTGGGGCGTTCGGACACTGAAGCTTTCTTT | CASSELLGRSDTEAFF
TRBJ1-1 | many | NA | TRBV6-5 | TGTGCCGCCCTGGCCCCCAGGGAAGCTTTCTTT | CAALAPREAFF
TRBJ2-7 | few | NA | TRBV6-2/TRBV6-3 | TGTGCCAGCAGTCGGCCGGGTCTATCCTACGAGCAGTACTTC | CASSRPGLSYEQYF